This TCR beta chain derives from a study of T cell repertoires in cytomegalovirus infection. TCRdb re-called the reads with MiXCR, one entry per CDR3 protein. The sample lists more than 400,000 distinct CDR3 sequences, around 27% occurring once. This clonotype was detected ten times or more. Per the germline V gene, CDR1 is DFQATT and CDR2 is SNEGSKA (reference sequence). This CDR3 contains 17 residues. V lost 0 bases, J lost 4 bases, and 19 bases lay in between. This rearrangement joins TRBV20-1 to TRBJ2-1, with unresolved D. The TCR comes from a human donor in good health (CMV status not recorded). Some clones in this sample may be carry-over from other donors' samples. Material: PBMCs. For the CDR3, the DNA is TGCAGTGCTAGAGATCGTCCCCGGCTAGTACATTACAATGAGCAGTTCTTC. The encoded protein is CSARDRPRLVHYNEQFF.